This T cell receptor beta chain was sequenced for a study of cytomegalovirus exposure and HLA in healthy donors. Across the study: Researchers found that just over 80% of some 400 genotyped donors fell within the Caucasian-associated ancestry cluster.

Germline assignment: CDR1 SGHAT and CDR2 FQNNGV. This CDR3 spans 15 amino acids. Overall study results and limits: The authors confirmed in vitro that a few CMV-associated chains were specific for CMV antigens. After further analysis at a later stage, 16,951 TCR beta sequences were associated with HLA alleles at 0.05 false discovery rate. Segments of the TCR beta V type were, in most cases, productive about 87% or about 30% of the time in an earlier analysis.

A word on this clone: What it binds is unknown. A read error may produce the germline difference seen at one junction end.

PCR involved 60 Vbeta and 13 Jbeta primers. Clones were sequenced by immunoSEQ multiplex PCR, and TCRdb holds only the in-frame ones, with some missing. The sample includes 98,000 or so clones, approximately 80% of them seen just once. This clonotype was sampled from a female donor in good health and CMV-seronegative. The specimen was PBMCs. The chain is built from TRBV11-2 and TRBJ1-2; D possibly corresponds to TRBD1 (5 bases). Written as DNA, the CDR3 is TGTGCCAGCACCTTAGGGGACTCTCCTCACTATGGCTACACCTTC. It codes for CASTLGDSPHYGYTF.